The rows below give T cell receptor beta chains drawn from one sample of a study of cytomegalovirus exposure and HLA in healthy donors. Measured with immunoSEQ multiplex PCR; TCRdb has only the in-frame clones, and not every one. The data hold under 150,000 clones, with around four fifths observed a single time. Sequencing used PBMCs. The receptor set was obtained from a woman between 45 and 60 years old in good health and CMV-seropositive. CDR3s include the opening cysteine and the closing phenylalanine or tryptophan. A D gene is named only where the DNA matches it firmly. Clone size is stated in some rows and not others, as once, few, many or a class when expanded.

clone_size	d_call	v_call	j_call	cdr3_nt	cdr3_aa
-	-	TRBV7-3	TRBJ2-6	TGTGCCAGCAGCTCTCAGGGGCTTGGGGCCAACGGCCTGACTTTC	CASSSQGLGANGLTF
few	-	TRBV6-5	TRBJ1-2	TGTGCCAGCAGTTATTCCGTGCGGCTCGGAAGCTACACCTTC	CASSYSVRLGSYTF
once	TRBD1	TRBV18	TRBJ1-3	TGTGCCAGCTCACCGACCGGGACAGGGTACGGAAACACCATATATTTT	CASSPTGTGYGNTIYF
-	TRBD1	TRBV7-6	TRBJ2-2	TGTGCCAGCAGCCTCCACCCCTCGGGACAGGGGGTTCCCGGGGAGCTGTTTTTT	CASSLHPSGQGVPGELFF
-	TRBD1	TRBV7-8	TRBJ1-5	TGTGCCAGCAGCCCACGGACAGGGGGCGTTAGTCAGCCCCAGCATTTT	CASSPRTGGVSQPQHF
-	TRBD1	TRBV5-1	TRBJ1-1	TGCGCCAGCAGCACTGGGACAGACACTGAAGCTTTCTTT	CASSTGTDTEAFF
-	-	TRBV5-1	TRBJ2-1	TGCGCCAGCAGCTTGGTATTTTCGGACAAGTTCTTC	CASSLVFSDKFF
-	TRBD2	TRBV7-6	TRBJ2-3	TGTGCCAGCAGCTTAGCGCGGCTAGCGGGAGGCGATACGCAGTATTTT	CASSLARLAGGDTQYF
-	-	TRBV7-9	TRBJ2-1	TGTGCCAGCAGCTTTTCCCCAGGTGAGCAGTTCTTC	CASSFSPGEQFF
few	TRBD1	TRBV6-1	TRBJ1-4	TGTGCCAGCAGTGACTGGACAGGTTTGAATGAAAAACTGTTTTTT	CASSDWTGLNEKLFF
-	-	TRBV5-1	TRBJ2-7	TGCGCCAGCAGCCCCAGGGGCTACGAGCAGTACTTC	CASSPRGYEQYF
-	-	TRBV2	TRBJ1-1	TGTGCCAGCAGTGAAGCGCTGGGCAGGGTGGGGGGAATTCGCTCTGAAGCTTTCTTT	CASSEALGRVGGIRSEAFF
once	-	TRBV7-2	TRBJ2-5	TGTGCCAGCAGACTCGCCAAAGAGACCCAGTACTTC	CASRLAKETQYF
-	TRBD2	TRBV7-3	TRBJ2-1	TGTGCCAGCAGCTTAACCACTAGCGGAGGGAATGAGCAGTTCTTC	CASSLTTSGGNEQFF
-	TRBD2	TRBV5-1	TRBJ2-1	TGCGCCAGCAGCCGCGGGACTAGCGGGGGCCGCTCCTACAATGAGCAGTTCTTC	CASSRGTSGGRSYNEQFF
-	TRBD1	TRBV5-1	TRBJ2-1	TGCGCCAGCAGCCCACAGGGGGAGCTCAATGAGCAGTTCTTC	CASSPQGELNEQFF
few	TRBD2	TRBV11-3	TRBJ2-3	TGTGCCAGCAGCTTAGGACTAGCGGGAGAGCTAAGCACAGATACGCAGTATTTT	CASSLGLAGELSTDTQYF
-	-	TRBV5-4	TRBJ1-3	TGTGCCAGCAGCTTTATTGGAGCTGGAAACACCATATATTTT	CASSFIGAGNTIYF
-	-	TRBV27	TRBJ1-5	TGTGCCAGCAGTTTATCGTGGGCTTATAGCAATCAGCCCCAGCATTTT	CASSLSWAYSNQPQHF
-	TRBD1	TRBV29-1	TRBJ2-7	TGCAGCGCTGGGACAGGGGGCGTCTACGAGCAGTACTTC	CSAGTGGVYEQYF
-	-	TRBV5-6	TRBJ1-3	TGTGCCAGCAGCTTGTTTGTTCCGGTTCTCTCTGGAAACACCATATATTTT	CASSLFVPVLSGNTIYF
-	TRBD2	TRBV9	TRBJ2-1	TGTGCCAGCAGCGCTAGCGGGAGCTCCTACAATGAGCAGTTCTTC	CASSASGSSYNEQFF
-	-	TRBV5-1	TRBJ2-7	TGCGCCAGCAGCTTGGGAACAGCCATTTCTTACGAGCAGTACTTC	CASSLGTAISYEQYF
-	TRBD1	TRBV2	TRBJ1-2	TGTGCCAGCTGGACAGGGGAATGGGGTGGCTACACCTTC	CASWTGEWGGYTF
once	-	TRBV6-5	TRBJ2-3	TGTGCCAGCAGGAATAGGGGCCCAGGGACAGATACGCAGTATTTT	CASRNRGPGTDTQYF
-	TRBD2	TRBV5-1	TRBJ2-1	TGCGCCAGCAGCTTGGCCTCCAGCGGGGGGGAGGGTGAGCAGTTCTTC	CASSLASSGGEGEQFF
-	-	TRBV5-1	TRBJ2-5	TGCGCCAGCAGCCCCACACCCCAAGAGACCCAGTACTTC	CASSPTPQETQYF
-	-	TRBV6-1	TRBJ2-1	TGTGCCAGCAAGCAGGGCTACAATGAGCAGTTCTTC	CASKQGYNEQFF
-	-	TRBV9	TRBJ2-1	TGTGCCAGCAGCCCACAGCCCTACTCAACCAACAATGAGCAGTTCTTC	CASSPQPYSTNNEQFF
once	-	TRBV5-1	TRBJ2-7	TGCGCCAGCAGCGGATCACCCCAGGGGAGCGCCTACGAGCAGTACTTC	CASSGSPQGSAYEQYF
-	TRBD1	TRBV19	TRBJ2-1	TGTGCCAGTAGTATTTGGGACAGGGTGGATGAGCAGTTCTTC	CASSIWDRVDEQFF
-	TRBD1	TRBV18	TRBJ2-7	TGTGCCAGCTCATCCTTGGGACAGGGTATGGACGAGCAGTACTTC	CASSSLGQGMDEQYF
once	TRBD2	TRBV13	TRBJ2-7	TGTGCCAGCAGCTTAGGAGGACTAGCGGGGAGCTCCTACGAGCAGTACTTC	CASSLGGLAGSSYEQYF
-	TRBD1	TRBV5-5	TRBJ1-4	TGTGCCAGCAGCCAAACAGGGGTTAATGAAAAACTGTTTTTT	CASSQTGVNEKLFF
-	TRBD2	TRBV9	TRBJ2-1	TGTGCCAGCAGCCTCCACTCACGGGCGGGAGTTGCGGCCAATGAGCAGTTCTTC	CASSLHSRAGVAANEQFF
-	-	TRBV14	TRBJ2-4	TGTGCCAGCAGCCAAGCGGGACTAAACATTCAGTACTTC	CASSQAGLNIQYF
few	-	TRBV5-1	TRBJ2-7	TGCGCCAGCAGCTTGGAACAGTACGAGCAGTACTTC	CASSLEQYEQYF
-	TRBD2	TRBV7-8	TRBJ2-3	TGTGCCAGCAGCCCCAGGCTAGCGGGGTCCACAGATACGCAGTATTTT	CASSPRLAGSTDTQYF
-	TRBD1	TRBV6-6	TRBJ1-6	TGTGCCAGCAGCAATCAACAGGGGTGCAATTCACCCCTCCACTTT	CASSNQQGCNSPLHF
-	-	TRBV29-1	TRBJ2-3	TGCAGCGTTCCCCGAGGGGATACGCAGTATTTT	CSVPRGDTQYF
few	TRBD2	TRBV5-1	TRBJ2-3	TGCGCCAGCAGCTTGGAGACTAGCGGGAGCACAGATACGCAGTATTTT	CASSLETSGSTDTQYF
-	TRBD2	TRBV7-2	TRBJ2-5	TGTGCCAGCAGCTTAACCGGGGGGGCCGGAGAGACCCAGTACTTC	CASSLTGGAGETQYF
-	TRBD1	TRBV28	TRBJ2-5	TGTGCCAGCAGTTATAGGGACAGGCCTCAAGAGACCCAGTACTTC	CASSYRDRPQETQYF
-	TRBD1	TRBV25-1	TRBJ1-1	TGTGCCAGCAGGTTCGCAGGGGGCACTGAAGCTTTCTTT	CASRFAGGTEAFF
-	TRBD1	TRBV28	TRBJ2-1	TGTGCCAGCTCCCGGACAGGCTCCTACAATGAGCAGTTCTTC	CASSRTGSYNEQFF
-	-	TRBV13	TRBJ2-7	TGTGCCAGCAGCCCCCCGACAGGCGGACGGGGAGAGCAGTACTTC	CASSPPTGGRGEQYF
-	-	TRBV6-5	TRBJ1-6	TGTGCCAGCAGTTATAGGGGTTCACCCCTCCACTTT	CASSYRGSPLHF
-	-	TRBV18	TRBJ1-4	TGTGCCAGCTCACCACCGGCCTTAACGACTAATGAAAAACTGTTTTTT	CASSPPALTTNEKLFF
few	TRBD1	TRBV7-3	TRBJ2-5	TGTGCCAGCAGCTTTACAGGGGCGCAAGAGACCCAGTACTTC	CASSFTGAQETQYF
few	TRBD1	TRBV6-1	TRBJ1-5	TGTGCCAGCAACAGGGGTGGTTACCAGCCCCAGCATTTT	CASNRGGYQPQHF
-	-	TRBV7-9	TRBJ1-4	TGTGCCAGCAGCTTAGTAGGGGTGTGGGAAAAACTGTTTTTT	CASSLVGVWEKLFF
-	-	TRBV30	TRBJ1-2	TGTGCCTGGAGAATCGACAGGTTTAGGGGTGGCTACACCTTC	CAWRIDRFRGGYTF
once	-	TRBV10-3	TRBJ1-2	TGTGCCATCAGTGAGGCGGCCACCTATGGCTACACCTTC	CAISEAATYGYTF